The 2 T cell receptor beta chains listed next were all sequenced from one sample in a study of blood T cells in healthy people across ages. The second PCR ran about 6 to 12 cycles with a sample-barcoded 5' primer and J-beta primers. A single record per CDR3 protein comes from TCRdb applying MiXCR to the 5' RACE reads. The sample records 650,000 to 700,000 distinct CDR3 sequences, more than 45% being singletons. Sequencing was performed on blood. Receptors were obtained from an elderly woman in good health.

The chain uses TRBV7-9 and TRBJ1-2; D is uncertain. This CDR3 comprises 9 residues. Germline V lookup: CDR1 SEHNR, CDR2 FQNEAQ (reference sequence). Trimming removed 7 bases from V and 8 bases from J, with 5 bases in between. CDR3 nucleotide sequence: TGTGCCAGCACCCAAGGCTACACCTTC. The encoded protein is CASTQGYTF.

The V call is TRBV12-3 or TRBV12-4, the J call TRBJ1-5; D may be TRBD1 (5 bases). The CDR3 spans 16 residues. Between the trimmed V and J ends, which lost 6 bases and 6 bases, there was a span of 21 bases. CDR3 residues: CASSPRGGVSSQPQHF. The CDR3 region has the DNA TGTGCCAGCAGCCCTCGTGGAGGGGTATCAAGTCAGCCCCAGCATTTT.